One and the same sample provided the 10 T cell receptor beta chains below, sequenced in a study of T cell repertoires in cytomegalovirus infection. TCRdb redid the calling of the reads with MiXCR, one entry per CDR3 protein. The sample yields about 400,000 distinct CDR3 sequences, about a sixth seen once. Sequenced: PBMCs. The receptor set was obtained from a human donor in good health (CMV status not recorded). Some clones in this sample may be carry-over from other donors' samples.

This clonotype has a handful of counts. In nucleotides, the CDR3 is TGTGCCAGCAGGGCCCCAGGGGCGGAGACCCAGTACTTC. Translated: CASRAPGAETQYF. The rearrangement uses TRBV27 and TRBJ2-5, with D perhaps matching TRBD1 (6 bases). Germline-derived CDR1 and CDR2 are MNHEY and SMNVEV (reference sequence). The CDR3 is 13 amino acids. V was cut by 6 bases and J by 5 bases, with 13 bases left in between.

J is TRBJ2-1 and V is TRBV20-1, with 11 positions matching TRBD1. The germline V gene has CDR1 DFQATT and CDR2 SNEGSKA (reference sequence). The CDR3 is 15 amino acids. J lost 3 bases, V lost 1 base, and 2 bases had no gene match. CDR3 sequence (DNA): TGCAGTGCTAGAGGAGGGACAGGGGGCTACAATGAGCAGTTCTTC. Translating gives CSARGGTGGYNEQFF.

This clonotype was observed a handful of times. V is TRBV20-1 and J is TRBJ2-3; D may be TRBD2 (6 bases). CDR3 size: 16 residues. Germline values: CDR1 DFQATT, CDR2 SNEGSKA (reference sequence). V lost 1 base and J lost 5, with 19 bases in between. The chain's CDR3 is CSARGGRGPAEDTQYF. CDR3 bases: TGCAGTGCTAGAGGAGGGCGGGGCCCCGCCGAAGATACGCAGTATTTT.

V and J are TRBV2 and TRBJ2-6, with 9 nucleotides matching TRBD1. The CDR3 covers 16 residues. Germline CDR1 and CDR2: SNHLY and FYNNEI. The junction had 3 bases not matched to a gene; V was cut back by 4 bases and J by 2 bases. For the CDR3, the DNA is TGTGCCAGCAGTGGAAGGGACAGGGCTGGGGCCAACGTCCTGACTTTC. It yields the protein CASSGRDRAGANVLTF.

This clonotype was detected ten times or more. V usage is TRBV28 and J usage is TRBJ2-1; 9 bases match TRBD1. V dropped 6 bases and J dropped 3; count of bases not matched to a gene: 9. The CDR3 length is 16 residues. Germline V lookup: CDR1 MDHEN, CDR2 SYDVKM. CDR3 in amino acids: CASRINPGQGYNEQFF. The CDR3 coding sequence is TGTGCCAGCAGGATAAACCCGGGACAGGGCTACAATGAGCAGTTCTTC.

On this clonotype: A much more abundant neighbour one base away suggests this may be a read error. The chain uses TRBV28 and TRBJ1-1, with unresolved D. Germline V gives CDR1 MDHEN, CDR2 SYDVKM. V gave up 2 bases and J gave up 2 bases, with 12 bases separating them. There are 15 residues in the CDR3. This CDR3 is CASSLPRSINTEAFF. DNA of the CDR3: TGTGCCAGCAGTTTACCCAGGAGCATAAACACTGAAGCTTTCTTT.

This clonotype was counted at least ten times. V gene TRBV7-2 combines with J gene TRBJ2-7; tentative D call: TRBD2 (5 bases). Germline loops: CDR1 SGHTA, CDR2 FQGNSA. V lost 4 bases to trimming and J lost 5 bases, with 12 bases between them. The length of the CDR3 is 13 residues. The CDR3, as DNA: TGTGCCAGCAGCTCAGCCGCTAGCCACGAGCAGTACTTC. Its protein product is CASSSAASHEQYF.

The J gene is TRBJ1-5, the V gene TRBV12-3 or TRBV12-4, with D uncertain. Trimming stripped 2 bases from V and 3 bases from J, with 5 bases between. CDR3 length: 13 residues. DNA for the CDR3: TGTGCCAGCAGTTTACCAGCCAATCAGCCCCAGCATTTT. It translates to CASSLPANQPQHF.

This clonotype was seen only a few times. The V call is TRBV20-1, the J call TRBJ2-7, with D possibly being TRBD1 (7 bases). Trimming stripped 7 bases from V and 6 bases from J, with 22 bases between. The CDR3 loop spans 14 amino acids. Germline V gene lookup returns CDR1 DFQATT and CDR2 SNEGSKA (reference sequence). CDR3 in amino acids: CSVRGRGGISEQYF. The CDR3 DNA follows: TGCAGTGTGAGGGGGCGTGGGGGGATATCCGAGCAGTACTTC.

This clonotype has more than one count but fewer than ten. The chain employs TRBV2 and TRBJ2-1, with TRBD1 matching over 9 bases. This CDR3 has 14 amino acids. Trimming at V came to 8 bases and at J to 8 bases, leaving 10 bases not matched to a gene. Germline CDR1 reads SNHLY; CDR2 reads FYNNEI. The CDR3 spells CASARTGVMDEQFF. Here the CDR3 DNA reads TGTGCCAGCGCTCGGACAGGGGTCATGGATGAGCAGTTCTTC.